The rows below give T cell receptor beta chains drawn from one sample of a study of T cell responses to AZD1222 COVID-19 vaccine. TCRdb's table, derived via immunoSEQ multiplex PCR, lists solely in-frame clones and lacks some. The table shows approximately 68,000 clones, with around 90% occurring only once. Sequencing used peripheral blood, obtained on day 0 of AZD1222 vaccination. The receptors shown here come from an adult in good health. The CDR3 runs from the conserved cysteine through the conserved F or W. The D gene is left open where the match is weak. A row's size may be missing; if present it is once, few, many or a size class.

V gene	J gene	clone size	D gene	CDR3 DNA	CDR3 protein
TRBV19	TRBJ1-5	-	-	TGTGCCAGTAGTATGGGAGATAATCAGCCCCAGCATTTT	CASSMGDNQPQHF
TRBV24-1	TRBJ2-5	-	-	TGTGCCACCAGTGATTCAGACAGGTTCCCCCAAGAGACCCAGTACTTC	CATSDSDRFPQETQYF
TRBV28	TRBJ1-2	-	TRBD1	TGTGCCAGCAGTTCATTTACAGGGGGCCTCTATGGCTACACCTTC	CASSSFTGGLYGYTF
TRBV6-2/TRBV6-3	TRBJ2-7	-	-	TGTGCCAGCAGTTACTCGCTCGGGGAACGTTCCTACGAGCAGTACTTC	CASSYSLGERSYEQYF
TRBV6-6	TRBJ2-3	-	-	TGTGCCAGCAGTTACTTCGGACCGCCAGATACGCAGTATTTT	CASSYFGPPDTQYF
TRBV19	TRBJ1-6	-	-	TGTGCCAGTAGTATAGATCCCGCATCACCCCTCCACTTT	CASSIDPASPLHF
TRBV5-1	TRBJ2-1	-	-	TGCGCCAGCGCTCAGGGTAGGCACGCTGGGTACGAGCAGTTCTTC	CASAQGRHAGYEQFF
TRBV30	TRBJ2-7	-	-	TGTGCCTGGAGTACAGGGAAAATCGACGAGCAGTACTTC	CAWSTGKIDEQYF
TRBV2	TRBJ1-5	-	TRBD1	TGTGCCAGCAATTGGGACAGGGATCAGCCCCAGCATTTT	CASNWDRDQPQHF
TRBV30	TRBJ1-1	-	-	TGTGCCTGGAGTGTCATGAACACTGAAGCTTTCTTT	CAWSVMNTEAFF
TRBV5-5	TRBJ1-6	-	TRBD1	TGTGCCAGCAGCCGGGACAGTGGGAGGCTGAGGTCACCCCTCCACTTT	CASSRDSGRLRSPLHF
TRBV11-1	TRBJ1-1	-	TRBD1	TGTGCCAGCAGCTCGGGAGGACAGGGTGTGAACACTGAAGCTTTCTTT	CASSSGGQGVNTEAFF
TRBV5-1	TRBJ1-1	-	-	TGCGCCAGCAGCGACCATGGGGTCGCCTCTGAAGCTTTCTTT	CASSDHGVASEAFF
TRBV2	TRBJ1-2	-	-	TGTGCCAGCAGTGAGCCTTGGCAGAGGGATTTGGATGGCTACACCTTC	CASSEPWQRDLDGYTF
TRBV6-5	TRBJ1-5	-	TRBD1	TGTGCCAGCAGATATAACCGGGACAGAAATCAGCCCCAGCATTTT	CASRYNRDRNQPQHF
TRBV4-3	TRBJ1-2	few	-	TGCGCCAGCAGCCAAGATGGGGGAGCTGGCTATGGCTACACCTTC	CASSQDGGAGYGYTF
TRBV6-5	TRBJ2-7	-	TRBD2	TGTGCCAGTCGCGGGGGGAACTACGAGCAGTACTTC	CASRGGNYEQYF
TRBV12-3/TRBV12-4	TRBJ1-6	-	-	TGTGCCAGCAGCCTGCGAGATTCACCCCTCCACTTT	CASSLRDSPLHF
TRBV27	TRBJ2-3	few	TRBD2	TGTGCCAGCAGTTGGGGGGGAAGACGGATTGATAGCACAGATACGCAGTATTTT	CASSWGGRRIDSTDTQYF
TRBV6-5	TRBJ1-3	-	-	TGTGCCAGCAGTAGCGGACGGATAGGGGGAAGCACCATATATTTT	CASSSGRIGGSTIYF
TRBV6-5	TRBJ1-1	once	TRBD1	TGTGCCAGCAGAGTAGGGACAGTGAACACTGAAGCTTTCTTT	CASRVGTVNTEAFF
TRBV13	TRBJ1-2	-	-	TGTGCCAGCAGTTATCGCCCCCCTGGGGTAGGCTACACCTTC	CASSYRPPGVGYTF
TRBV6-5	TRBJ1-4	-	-	TGTGCCAGCTTCACCCCAGGATATGAAAAACTGTTTTTT	CASFTPGYEKLFF
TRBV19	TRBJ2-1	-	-	TGTGCCAGTAGTATCAAGCATACAGGGACATCTGGGAATGAGCAGTTCTTC	CASSIKHTGTSGNEQFF
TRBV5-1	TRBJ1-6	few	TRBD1	TGCGCCAGCCGCGAAGGACAGGCTGGGAATTCACCCCTCCACTTT	CASREGQAGNSPLHF
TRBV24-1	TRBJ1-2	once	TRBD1	TGTGCCACCAGTGATCCGTGGACAGGGTCTCAAGGCTACACCTTC	CATSDPWTGSQGYTF
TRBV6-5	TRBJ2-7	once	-	TGTGCCAGCAGTACCCATTTAGCCGAGCAGTACTTC	CASSTHLAEQYF
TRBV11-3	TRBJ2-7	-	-	TGTGCCAGCAGCTTAGATGGAGGAGAGCAGTACTTC	CASSLDGGEQYF
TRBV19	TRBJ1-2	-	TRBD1	TGTGCCAGTAGTATGGACAGGGCTCGGGGCTACACCTTC	CASSMDRARGYTF
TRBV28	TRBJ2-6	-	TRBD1	TGTGCCAGCAGTCGACAGGGCCCAGGCGTCCTGACTTTC	CASSRQGPGVLTF
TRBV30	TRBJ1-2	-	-	TGTGCCTGGAGTTCGGGGATGAACTATGGCTACACCTTC	CAWSSGMNYGYTF
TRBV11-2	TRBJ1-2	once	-	TGTGCCAGCAACTCGCCTACCGATAACTATGGCTACACCTTC	CASNSPTDNYGYTF
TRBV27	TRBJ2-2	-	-	TGTGCCAGCAGCCTCCGGACCCCACAAGGCGGGGAGCTGTTTTTT	CASSLRTPQGGELFF
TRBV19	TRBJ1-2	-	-	TGTGCCAGTACTCCCAACTTCCCCTATGGCTACACCTTC	CASTPNFPYGYTF
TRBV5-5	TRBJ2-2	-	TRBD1	TGTGCCAGCAGCTTGGCGACAGGGGCCCTCAACACCGGGGAGCTGTTTTTT	CASSLATGALNTGELFF
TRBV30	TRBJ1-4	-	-	TGTGCCTGGTTAGCCGGTTCAGGGACAACTAATGAAAAACTGTTTTTT	CAWLAGSGTTNEKLFF
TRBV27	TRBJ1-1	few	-	TGTGCCAGCAGTCCCAGGGGCGCCACCCATTGGGGGGCTTTCTTT	CASSPRGATHWGAFF
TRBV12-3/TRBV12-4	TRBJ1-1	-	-	TGTGCCAGCAAGGGGCGGCGATCCACTGAAGCTTTCTTT	CASKGRRSTEAFF
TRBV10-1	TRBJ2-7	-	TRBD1	TGCGCCACCCCTCGAGGGACAGGGACTCTCTACGAGCAGTACTTC	CATPRGTGTLYEQYF
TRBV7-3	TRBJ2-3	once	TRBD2	TGTGCCAGCAGCTTAGTGGCAGCGGGGGGGCCAGATACGCAGTATTTT	CASSLVAAGGPDTQYF
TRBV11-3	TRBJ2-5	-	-	TGTGCCAGCAGCTTAAGGGGAGAAGAGACCCAGTACTTC	CASSLRGEETQYF
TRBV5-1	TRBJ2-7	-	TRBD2	TGCGCCAGCAGCCCATCTGCGGGGGCCTACGAGCAGTACTTC	CASSPSAGAYEQYF
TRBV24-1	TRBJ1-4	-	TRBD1	TGTGCCACCTCCGGGACAGGGGAGGAAAAACTGTTTTTT	CATSGTGEEKLFF
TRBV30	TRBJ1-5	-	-	TGTGCCTGGAGCCCCGACAGCAATCAGCCCCAGCATTTT	CAWSPDSNQPQHF
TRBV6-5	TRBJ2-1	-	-	TGTGCCAGCACTGCTATTAGCTCCTACAATGAGCAGTTCTTC	CASTAISSYNEQFF
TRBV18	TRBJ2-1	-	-	TGTGCCAGCTCACCCGGCCAGGGATCCTACAATGAGCAGTTCTTC	CASSPGQGSYNEQFF
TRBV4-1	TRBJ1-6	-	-	TGCGCCAGCAGCCAAATTAAGGGTTCACCCCTCCACTTT	CASSQIKGSPLHF
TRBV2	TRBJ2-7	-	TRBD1	TGTGCCAGCAGGGGGGGACAGGGGACCAACGAGCAGTACTTC	CASRGGQGTNEQYF
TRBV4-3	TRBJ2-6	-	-	TGCGCCAGCAGCCCAACCGGGACGCCCGGGGCCAACGTCCTGACTTTC	CASSPTGTPGANVLTF
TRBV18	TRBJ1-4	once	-	TGTGCCAGCTCACCACAGGGACTTGAAAAACTGTTTTTT	CASSPQGLEKLFF
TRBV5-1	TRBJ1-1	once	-	TGCGCCAGCAGCTTGGCCACCAGGGAGGGGCTGATGAACACTGAAGCTTTCTTT	CASSLATREGLMNTEAFF
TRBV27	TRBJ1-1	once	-	TGTGCCAGCAGTTTATCGATGAGGGGGAACACTGAAGCTTTCTTT	CASSLSMRGNTEAFF
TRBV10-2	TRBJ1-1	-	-	TGCGCCAGCAGTGAGTTAAGTACAGTCAACACTGAAGCTTTCTTT	CASSELSTVNTEAFF